This T cell receptor beta chain was found in a study of T cell repertoires in cytomegalovirus infection. TCRdb re-called the reads through MiXCR, storing one row per CDR3 protein. Of some 180,000 distinct CDR3 sequences listed, roughly 20% are singletons. About this clonotype: A much larger clone is a single base away; this may be a read error.

The CDR3 is 16 residues long. The clonotype originates from a human donor in good health (CMV status not recorded). Some clones in this sample may be carry-over from other donors' samples. Specimen: PBMCs. This rearrangement joins TRBV12-3 or TRBV12-4 to TRBJ2-3; D is possibly TRBD1 or TRBD2 (7 bases each). CDR3 amino acids: CASSPLSTGRADTRYF. CDR3 in DNA: TGTGCCAGCAGTCCCCTTTCGACAGGGAGGGCAGATACGCGGTATTTT.